Given below is one TCR beta chain in context. What it binds is unknown. This sample stems from a study of blood T cells in healthy people across ages. Study-wide results and caveats: With unsorted PBMCs, a conclusive comparison of naive versus antigen-experienced cells was not possible. Whereas aged donors had fewer naive CD4+ cells, long-lived donors had more of them and higher diversity.

V was shortened by 5 bases and J by 5 bases, with 10 bases between the two germline ends. There are 13 residues in the CDR3. Germline-derived CDR1 and CDR2 are SSHAT and FNYEAQ (reference sequence). The authors ran a second PCR of roughly 6 to 12 cycles using a sample-barcoded 5' primer and a J-beta primer mix. Each TCR beta cDNA got a 12-nucleotide random molecular identifier. TCRdb recomputed calls from the 5' RACE reads with MiXCR, one row per CDR3 protein. The table includes about 1.6 million distinct CDR3 sequences, 30% to 40% detected once. The sequenced material came from blood. The chain uses TRBV7-7 and TRBJ1-5; D gene uncertain. This receptor was identified in a woman under 40 in good health. The CDR3: CASSIRHDQPQHF. The CDR3, as DNA: TGTGCCAGCAGCATAAGACATGATCAGCCCCAGCATTTT.